The source of this T cell receptor beta chain is a study of stem cell transplantation in POMP-related autoinflammatory disease. Study-wide context: Through one year post-transplant, neutrophils and platelets were 100% of graft donor origin.

Findings of the study overall: Patients with PRAID showed a restricted number of unique TRB V-J gene pairings. A trend toward lower repertoire diversity and greater clonality appeared in every analyzed T-cell subset of PRAID patients.

Only in-frame clones appear in the TCRdb table, and some are missing; sequencing was by immunoSEQ multiplex PCR. In the table there are roughly 9,700 clones, roughly three quarters of which are singletons. The V and J ends lost 5 bases and 5 bases, in that order; junction bases with no gene match: 7. The germline gives CDR1 SGDLS, CDR2 YYNGEE. CDR3 size: 15 residues. About this clone itself: What it recognizes is unknown.

The chain employs TRBV9 and TRBJ2-1, with 10 positions matching TRBD2. The sequence was collected from a human patient with POMP-related autoinflammation and immune dysregulation (PRAID). Some T cells may originate from the graft donor. The sample in question was CD4+ T cells from PBMCs, obtained after stem cell transplantation. CDR3 in amino acids: CASSVGLALNNEQFF. The CDR3, as DNA: TGTGCCAGCAGTGTGGGACTAGCGCTCAACAATGAGCAGTTCTTC.